This T cell receptor (beta chain) emerged from a study of T cells after yellow fever vaccination (dated by TCRdb to 2018 to 2020). Notes on the research overall: Libraries from fractions with low cell numbers were prepared with the SMART-Seq v4 Ultra Low Input RNA kit. To track T-cell clones before and after primary and booster YFV17D yellow fever vaccination, bulk TCR alpha and beta repertoires were sequenced longitudinally. Two healthy male donors made up the cohort, one aged 18 to 30 years and the other aged 30 to 40 years. Blood was collected at multiple timepoints before and after primary and secondary immunization, and bulk PBMC replicates and cell subsets were isolated.

Summary of the overall study and its limitations: FACS-sorted repertoires could contain abundant contaminating clonotypes from the bulk population, so computational filtering was required. After the booster, most clones that had expanded after primary vaccination were detected again (almost 97% of CD4 and 88% of CD8), suggesting broad maintenance of memory. The secondary T-cell response was weaker than the primary response but faster, peaking on day 5 instead of day 15. A small fraction of clonotypes appeared in both the CD4 and CD8 compartments, likely as a result of convergent recombination. Only two donors were included in the study, so the extent to which the findings can be generalized is limited.

This clonotype has at least ten counts. The antigen it recognizes is unknown. Within one base of it there is no much larger clone, and no base qualities were kept. TCR cDNA was made using 5'RACE template switching, a step that added a universal primer site and unique molecular identifiers. Priming for cDNA synthesis came from both the TCR alpha and TCR beta constant segments. Library amplification involved two PCR steps, and the second step added sample barcodes and sequencing adapters. Sequencing of libraries was performed on Illumina HiSeq 2500 (2x100 bp) or NovaSeq (2x150 bp). The study's processing was this. Reads were demultiplexed and collapsed into UMI consensus sequences with MIGEC, and V(D)J alignment was performed with MiXCR. Using edgeR on replicate PBMC samples, clonotypes were called vaccine-responding if FDR was below 0.01 and the log2 fold change was above 5 up to day 15. Each bulk clonotype was labeled CD4 or CD8 based on which sequenced repertoire, CD4 or CD8, contained the clonotype at higher abundance. TCRdb reprocessed the public reads (quality trimming at Q25 with fastp, clone calling with MiXCR) and kept in-frame beta chains. Every CDR3 protein is listed once, alongside the most common genes and DNA of its rows. The V and J calls follow TCRdb's processing rather than the paper's. Present in this sample are 90,000 to 150,000 distinct CDR3 sequences, 7.2% of which were seen just once. Over 2.5% of the sample lies in the top ten.

Reading the label with the study, this specimen's treatment or condition is: live attenuated yellow fever vaccine strain. PBMCs were isolated from peripheral blood using a standard Ficoll-Paque protocol. CD4 and CD8 T-cell fractions were isolated with Dynabeads CD4 and CD8 positive selection kits. RNA was extracted with TriZol from bulk PBMCs, CD4 and CD8 fractions, and dextramer-positive and dextramer-negative fractions. The CDR3 runs 17 residues from the cysteine to the phenylalanine. Only CDR3 DNA is held: 51 bases, read in frame from base 1. V is cut back by 1 base and J by 5 bases, with 11 bases in the junction unmatched. From the germline V gene, CDR1 is MGHDK and CDR2 is SYGVNS.

This receptor was identified in a man aged 18 to 29 who received the YFV17D yellow fever vaccine. Recombination linked TRBV25-1 to TRBJ2-5; 9 bases in the middle match TRBD2. The sample in question was CD4+ T cells sorted from PBMCs, obtained around 45 days after the first yellow fever vaccination. The sequenced DNA is TGTGCCAGCAGTGAATTGGCGGGGGGGCCTTTAGGGGAGACCCAGTACTTC. This codes for CASSELAGGPLGETQYF.